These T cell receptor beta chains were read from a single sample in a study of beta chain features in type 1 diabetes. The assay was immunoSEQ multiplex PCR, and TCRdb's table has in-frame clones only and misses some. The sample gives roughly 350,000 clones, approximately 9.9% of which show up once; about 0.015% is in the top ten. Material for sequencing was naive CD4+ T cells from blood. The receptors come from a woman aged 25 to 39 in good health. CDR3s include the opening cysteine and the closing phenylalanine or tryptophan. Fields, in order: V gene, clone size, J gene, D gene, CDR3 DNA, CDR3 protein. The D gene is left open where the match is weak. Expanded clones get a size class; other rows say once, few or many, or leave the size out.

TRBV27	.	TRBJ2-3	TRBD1	TGTGCCAGCAGTTTACAAGGACAGGGACCAGATACGCAGTATTTT	CASSLQGQGPDTQYF
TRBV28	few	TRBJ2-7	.	TGTGCCAGCAGATCTGGAGGGCTCTACGAGCAGTACTTC	CASRSGGLYEQYF
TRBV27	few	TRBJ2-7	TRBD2	TGTGCCAGCAGTTTACGGTGGACTAGCGGGAGGAAGCAGTACTTC	CASSLRWTSGRKQYF
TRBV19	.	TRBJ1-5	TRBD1	TGTGCCAGTACCCGCTGGGCGACAGGGGTCAATCAGCCCCAGCATTTT	CASTRWATGVNQPQHF
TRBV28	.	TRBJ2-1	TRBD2	TGTGCCAGCAGTTCCCATAGCGGGGGCTCCTACAATGAGCAGTTCTTC	CASSSHSGGSYNEQFF
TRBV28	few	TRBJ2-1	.	TGTGCCAGCAGTTTGAACAGGGCTGAGCAGTTCTTC	CASSLNRAEQFF
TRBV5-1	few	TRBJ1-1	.	TGCGCCAGCAGCCAAGGACACTTGAACACTGAAGCTTTCTTT	CASSQGHLNTEAFF
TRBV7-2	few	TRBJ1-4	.	TGTGCCAGCAGCTTCGACAGGTCTAATGAAAAACTGTTTTTT	CASSFDRSNEKLFF
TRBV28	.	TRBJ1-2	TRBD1	TGTGCCAGCAGTTTATGGACAGGGGGACATGGCTACACCTTC	CASSLWTGGHGYTF
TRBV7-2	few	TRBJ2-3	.	TGTGCCAGCAGCCTCATCCTACGTGATACGCAGTATTTT	CASSLILRDTQYF
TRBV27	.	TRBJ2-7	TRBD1	TGTGCCAGCAGTTTCCAGCCAGGGGGCTACGAGCAGTACTTC	CASSFQPGGYEQYF
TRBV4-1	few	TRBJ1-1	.	TGCGCCAGCAGCCAAGAGGGCAAGGGGATGAACACTGAAGCTTTCTTT	CASSQEGKGMNTEAFF
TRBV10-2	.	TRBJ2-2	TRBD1	TGCGCCAGCAGTATACCGGGACAGGGAACCGGGGAGCTGTTTTTT	CASSIPGQGTGELFF
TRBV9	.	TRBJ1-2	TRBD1	TGTGCCAGCAGCATCCGACAGGGGAGCGGCTATGGCTACACCTTC	CASSIRQGSGYGYTF
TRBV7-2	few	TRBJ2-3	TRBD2	TGTGCCAGCAGCTTGTCGACTAGCGGGGCCACAGATACGCAGTATTTT	CASSLSTSGATDTQYF
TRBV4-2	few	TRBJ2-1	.	TGTGCCAGCAGCCGAAAGACAGGTGTGACCTACAATGAGCAGTTCTTC	CASSRKTGVTYNEQFF
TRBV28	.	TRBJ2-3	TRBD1	TGTGCCAGCAGTTTGTTTCAGGGGGCTAAAGATACGCAGTATTTT	CASSLFQGAKDTQYF
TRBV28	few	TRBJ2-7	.	TGTGCCAGCCGGGATCCGATAACCTACGAGCAGTACTTC	CASRDPITYEQYF
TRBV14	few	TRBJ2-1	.	TGTGCCAGCAGCATAAACAGGGATCATGAGCAGTTCTTC	CASSINRDHEQFF
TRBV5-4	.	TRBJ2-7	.	TGTGCCAGCAGCCCCGACAACAGCAGGGTGTCCGAGCAGTACTTC	CASSPDNSRVSEQYF
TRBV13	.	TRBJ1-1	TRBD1	TGTGCCAGCAGCGCGGACAGGGGAGGGACTGAAGCTTTCTTT	CASSADRGGTEAFF
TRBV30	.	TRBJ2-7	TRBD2	TGTGCCTGGAGTGGGGGACTAGCGGGAGGCTACGAGCAGTACTTC	CAWSGGLAGGYEQYF
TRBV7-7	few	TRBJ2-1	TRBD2	TGTGCTAGCAGCACAGGGACTAGCGGCAACAATGAGCAGTTCTTC	CASSTGTSGNNEQFF
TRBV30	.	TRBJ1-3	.	TGTGCCTGGAGTGGAACAGCTTCTTCTGGAAACACCATATATTTT	CAWSGTASSGNTIYF
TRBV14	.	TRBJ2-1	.	TGTGCCAGCAGCCCAAAAACCGGGACTGCTCCGTTCTTC	CASSPKTGTAPFF
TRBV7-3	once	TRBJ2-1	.	TGTGCCAGCAGCGCGGCAGGGTTCCCCAATGAGCAGTTCTTC	CASSAAGFPNEQFF
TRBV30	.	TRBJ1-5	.	TGTGCCTGGAGTGTTGAGGGATATCAGCCCCAGCATTTT	CAWSVEGYQPQHF
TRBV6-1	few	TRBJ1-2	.	TGTGCCAGCAGTGAACCGGGGAAGGAGAACTATGGCTACACCTTC	CASSEPGKENYGYTF
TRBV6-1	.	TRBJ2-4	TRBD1	TGTGCCAGCAGTGATCGAGGGAGACAGGGGGTGACCAAAAACATTCAGTACTTC	CASSDRGRQGVTKNIQYF
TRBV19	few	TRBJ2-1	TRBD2	TGTGCCAGTAGTCCACTCGGGACTACGGGGCAGTTCTTC	CASSPLGTTGQFF
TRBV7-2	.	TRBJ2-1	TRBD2	TGTGCCAGCAGTTATAGCGGGAGCCGAAACAATGAGCAGTTCTTC	CASSYSGSRNNEQFF
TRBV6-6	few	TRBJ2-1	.	TGTGCCAGCTCTAGGCAGGGTGTTGATGAGCAGTTCTTC	CASSRQGVDEQFF
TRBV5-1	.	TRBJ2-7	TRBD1	TGCGCCAGCAGCCCACGGACAGGGGCCCCCTACGAGCAGTACTTC	CASSPRTGAPYEQYF
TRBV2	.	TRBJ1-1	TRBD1	TGTGCCAGCAGTGGGGACAGTGCCAAAGCTTTCTTT	CASSGDSAKAFF
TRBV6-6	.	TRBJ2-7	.	TGTGCCAGCAGTTATGGTTCGGGGGTAGCCTACGAGCAGTACTTC	CASSYGSGVAYEQYF
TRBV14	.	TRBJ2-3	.	TGTGCCAGCAGCCAAAGGCGGGGAAACACAGATACGCAGTATTTT	CASSQRRGNTDTQYF
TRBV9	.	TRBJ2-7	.	TGTGCCAGCAGCCCCGACAACTACGAGCAGTACTTC	CASSPDNYEQYF
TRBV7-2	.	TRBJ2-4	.	TGTGCCAGCAGCTTAGGTCCCGGACCTAGCCAAAACATTCAGTACTTC	CASSLGPGPSQNIQYF
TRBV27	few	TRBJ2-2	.	TGTGCCAGCAGTTTATGGACTGGCACCGGGGAGCTGTTTTTT	CASSLWTGTGELFF
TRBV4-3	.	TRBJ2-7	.	TGCGCCAGCAACCAAGAGAATAGGCGAGGGTACGAGCAGTACTTC	CASNQENRRGYEQYF